Given below is one TCR beta chain in context. Its matching antigen is unknown. TCRdb recomputed calls from the 5' RACE reads with MiXCR, one row per CDR3 protein. Of 300,000 to 400,000 distinct CDR3 sequences in the sample, 9.5% to 12% were seen once. The data were taken from a study of T cells after yellow fever vaccination. Across the whole study: Some fractions had low cell numbers, and these were prepared with SMART-Seq v4 Ultra Low Input. Study results and limitations: Researchers noted that a small share of clonotypes showed up in both CD4 and CD8 compartments.

V trimming: 8 bases; J trimming: 6 bases; junction bases outside the gene matches: 12. In germline, CDR1 is SGHVS, CDR2 FNYEAQ. This CDR3 contains 14 residues. The starting material was CD4+ T cells sorted from PBMCs, obtained 45 days after the yellow fever booster vaccination. The chain has TRBV7-6 and TRBJ1-1, with TRBD1 identical over 7 bases. The source of this sequence is a man aged 18-30 years who received the YFV17D yellow fever vaccine. The CDR3 nucleotides read TGTGCCAGCGTCCAAAGGGGGCTGGAGGCTGAAGCTTTCTTT. This gives the protein CASVQRGLEAEAFF.